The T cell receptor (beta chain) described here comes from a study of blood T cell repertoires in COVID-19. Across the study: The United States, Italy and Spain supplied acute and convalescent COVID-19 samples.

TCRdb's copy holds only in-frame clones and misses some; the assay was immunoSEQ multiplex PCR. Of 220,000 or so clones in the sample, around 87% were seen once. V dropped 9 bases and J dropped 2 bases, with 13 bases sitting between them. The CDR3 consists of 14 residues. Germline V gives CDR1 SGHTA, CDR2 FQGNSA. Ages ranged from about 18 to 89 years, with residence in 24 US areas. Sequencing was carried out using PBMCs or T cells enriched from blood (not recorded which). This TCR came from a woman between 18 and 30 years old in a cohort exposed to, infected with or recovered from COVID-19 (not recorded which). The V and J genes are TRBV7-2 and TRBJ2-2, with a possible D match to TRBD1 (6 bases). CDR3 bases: TGTGCCAGTCGGACAGCCCGAAACACCGGGGAGCTGTTTTTT. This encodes CASRTARNTGELFF.